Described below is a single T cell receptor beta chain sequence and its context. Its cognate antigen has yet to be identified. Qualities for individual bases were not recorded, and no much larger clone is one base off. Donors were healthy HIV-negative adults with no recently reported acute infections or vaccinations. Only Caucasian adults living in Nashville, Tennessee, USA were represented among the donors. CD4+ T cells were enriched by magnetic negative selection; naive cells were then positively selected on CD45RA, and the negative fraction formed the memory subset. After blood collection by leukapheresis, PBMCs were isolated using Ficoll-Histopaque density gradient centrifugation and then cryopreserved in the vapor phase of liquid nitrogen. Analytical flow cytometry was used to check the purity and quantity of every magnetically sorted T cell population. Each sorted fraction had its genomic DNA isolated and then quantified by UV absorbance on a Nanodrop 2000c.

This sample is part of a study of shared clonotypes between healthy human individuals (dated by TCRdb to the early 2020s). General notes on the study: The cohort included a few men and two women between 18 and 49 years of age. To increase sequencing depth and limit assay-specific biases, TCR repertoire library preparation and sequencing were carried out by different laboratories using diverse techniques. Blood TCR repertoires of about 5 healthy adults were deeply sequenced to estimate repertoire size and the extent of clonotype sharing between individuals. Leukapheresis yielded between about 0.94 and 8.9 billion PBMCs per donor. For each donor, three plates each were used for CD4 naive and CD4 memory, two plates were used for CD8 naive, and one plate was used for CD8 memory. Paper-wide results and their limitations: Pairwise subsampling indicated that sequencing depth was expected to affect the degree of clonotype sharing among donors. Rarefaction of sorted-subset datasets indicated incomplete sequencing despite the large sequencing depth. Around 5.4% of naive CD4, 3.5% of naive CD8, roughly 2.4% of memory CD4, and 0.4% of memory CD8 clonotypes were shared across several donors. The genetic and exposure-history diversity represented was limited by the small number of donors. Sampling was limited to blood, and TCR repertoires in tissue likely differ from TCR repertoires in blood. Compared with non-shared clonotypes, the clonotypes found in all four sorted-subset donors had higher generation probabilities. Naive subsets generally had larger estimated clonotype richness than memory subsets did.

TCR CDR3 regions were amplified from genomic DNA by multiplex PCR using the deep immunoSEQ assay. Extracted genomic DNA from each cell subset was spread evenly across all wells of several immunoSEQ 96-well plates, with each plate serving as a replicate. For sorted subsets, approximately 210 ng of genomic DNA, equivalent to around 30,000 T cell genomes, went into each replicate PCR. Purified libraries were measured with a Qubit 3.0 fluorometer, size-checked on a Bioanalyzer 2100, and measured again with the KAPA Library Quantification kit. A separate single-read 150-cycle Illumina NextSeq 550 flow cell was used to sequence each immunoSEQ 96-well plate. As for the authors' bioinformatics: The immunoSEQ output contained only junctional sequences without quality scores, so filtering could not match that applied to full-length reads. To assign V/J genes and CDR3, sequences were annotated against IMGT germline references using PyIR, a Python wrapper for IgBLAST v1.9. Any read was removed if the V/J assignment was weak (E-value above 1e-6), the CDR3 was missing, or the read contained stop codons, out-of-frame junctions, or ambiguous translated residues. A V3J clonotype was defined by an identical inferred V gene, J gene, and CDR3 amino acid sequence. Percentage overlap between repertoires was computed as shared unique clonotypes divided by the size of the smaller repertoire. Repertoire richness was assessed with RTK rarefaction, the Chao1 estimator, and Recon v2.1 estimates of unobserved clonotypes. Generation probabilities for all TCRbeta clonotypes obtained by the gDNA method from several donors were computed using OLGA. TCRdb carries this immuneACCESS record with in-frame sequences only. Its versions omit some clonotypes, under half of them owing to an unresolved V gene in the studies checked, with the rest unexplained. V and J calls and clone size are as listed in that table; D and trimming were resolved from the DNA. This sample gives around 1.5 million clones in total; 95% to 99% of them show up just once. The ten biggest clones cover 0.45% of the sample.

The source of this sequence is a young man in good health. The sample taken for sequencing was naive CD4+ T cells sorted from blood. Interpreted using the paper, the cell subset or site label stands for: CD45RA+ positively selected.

The CDR3 protein is CASSLGGTSATDTQYF. The nucleotide sequence reads as follows: TGTGCCAGCAGCTTAGGGGGGACTAGCGCCACAGATACGCAGTATTTT. This chain joins TRBV7-6 to TRBJ2-3; 10 bases in between match TRBD2. The CDR3 starts with the cysteine, ends with the phenylalanine, and has 16 residues. Only the CDR3 DNA is retained, 48 bases long and in frame from the first base. CDR1 SGHVS and CDR2 FNYEAQ are derived from the germline V gene. Trimming removed 1 base from V and 2 bases from J; the gene matches leave 3 bases unexplained.